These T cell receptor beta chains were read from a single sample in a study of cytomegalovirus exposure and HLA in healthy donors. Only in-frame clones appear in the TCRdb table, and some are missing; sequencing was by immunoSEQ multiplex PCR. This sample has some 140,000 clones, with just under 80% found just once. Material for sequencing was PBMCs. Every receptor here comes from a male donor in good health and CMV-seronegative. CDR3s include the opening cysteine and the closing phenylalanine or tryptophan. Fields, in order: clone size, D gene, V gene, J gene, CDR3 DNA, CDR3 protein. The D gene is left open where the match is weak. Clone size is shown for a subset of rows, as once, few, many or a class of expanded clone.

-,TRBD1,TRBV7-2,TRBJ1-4,TGTGCCAGCAGCTCTCCGGGACAGGGAAACGAAAAACTGTTTTTT,CASSSPGQGNEKLFF
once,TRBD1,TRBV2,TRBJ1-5,TGTGCCAGCAGTGAAGTCGGACAGGGGGACTATCAGCCCCAGCATTTT,CASSEVGQGDYQPQHF
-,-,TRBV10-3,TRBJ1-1,TGTGCCATCAGTGAGTCTCGGGTGAACACTGAAGCTTTCTTT,CAISESRVNTEAFF
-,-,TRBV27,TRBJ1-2,TGTGCCAGCAGCTTGGGAGGACGGTCCTATGGCTACACCTTC,CASSLGGRSYGYTF
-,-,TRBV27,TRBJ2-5,TGTGCCAGCAGTTCCGAGGCGGGACTCACGGAGACCCAGTACTTC,CASSSEAGLTETQYF
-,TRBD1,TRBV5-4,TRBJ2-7,TGTGCCAGCAGCGAGGGACAGGGCATTACTAGGGAGCAGTACTTC,CASSEGQGITREQYF
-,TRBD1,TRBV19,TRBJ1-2,TGTGCCAGTACCATGGACAGGTTCCTAGGCTACACCTTC,CASTMDRFLGYTF
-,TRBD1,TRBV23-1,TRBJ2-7,TGCGCCAGCGGTCAATCGACGGGGACAGGGGGCACCTACGAGCAGTACTTC,CASGQSTGTGGTYEQYF
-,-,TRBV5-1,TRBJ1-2,TGCGCCAGCAGCCCACTGGACAGTTACTATGGCTACACCTTC,CASSPLDSYYGYTF
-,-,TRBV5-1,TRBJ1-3,TGCGCCAGCAGCCCGGGAGACTCTGGAAACACCATATATTTT,CASSPGDSGNTIYF
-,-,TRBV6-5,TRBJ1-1,TGTGCCAGCAGTTACAGAGTCAGGGGTGACACTGAAGCTTTCTTT,CASSYRVRGDTEAFF
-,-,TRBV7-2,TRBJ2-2,TGTGCCAGCAGCGTGTGGGAGCTTACCGGGGAGCTGTTTTTT,CASSVWELTGELFF
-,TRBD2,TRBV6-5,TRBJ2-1,TGTGCCAGCAGCCTACTAGCGGGGGACGGCAATGAGCAGTTCTTC,CASSLLAGDGNEQFF
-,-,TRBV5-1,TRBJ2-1,TGCGCCAGCAGCTTGGCTTATGAGCAGTTCTTC,CASSLAYEQFF
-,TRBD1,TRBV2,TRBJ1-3,TGTGCCAGCAGTTTAGGACAGGGGGCCATTGGAAACACCATATATTTT,CASSLGQGAIGNTIYF
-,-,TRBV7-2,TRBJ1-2,TGTGCCAGCAGCCCCCGGGGAGGGGCGAACTATGGCTACACCTTC,CASSPRGGANYGYTF
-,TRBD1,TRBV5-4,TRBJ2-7,TGTGCCAGCAGCTTGGGTTGGGACAGGGGCGAGCAGTACTTC,CASSLGWDRGEQYF
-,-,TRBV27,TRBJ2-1,TGTGCCAGCAGCCCCTTCTCCTACAATGAGCAGTTCTTC,CASSPFSYNEQFF
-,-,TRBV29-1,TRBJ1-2,TGCAGCGTGGCACAGGGAAAAGGCTACACCTTC,CSVAQGKGYTF
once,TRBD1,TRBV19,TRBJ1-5,TGTGCCAGCCGGGACAGGGGTAATCAGCCCCAGCATTTT,CASRDRGNQPQHF
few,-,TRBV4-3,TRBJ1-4,TGCGCCAGCAGCAGGGTTCCACTTGCGGGGGTTGAAAAACTGTTTTTT,CASSRVPLAGVEKLFF
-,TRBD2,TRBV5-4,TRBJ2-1,TGTGCCAGCAGCTTTCGGACTAGCGGGGGATATGAGCAGTTCTTC,CASSFRTSGGYEQFF
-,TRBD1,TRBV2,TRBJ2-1,TGTGCCAGCAGTGAAGCGCGGGGGACAGGGTACAATGAGCAGTTCTTC,CASSEARGTGYNEQFF
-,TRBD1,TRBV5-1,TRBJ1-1,TGCGCCAGCAGCTCCGGGACAGGGAACACTGAAGCTTTCTTT,CASSSGTGNTEAFF
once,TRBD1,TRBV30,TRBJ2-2,TGTGCCGCAAACAGGGGAAACACCGGGGAGCTGTTTTTT,CAANRGNTGELFF
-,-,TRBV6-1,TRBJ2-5,TGTGCCAGCAGTCAGCGTCCGGACAGAGGAGAGACCCAGTACTTC,CASSQRPDRGETQYF
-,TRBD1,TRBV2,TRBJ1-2,TGTGCCAGCAGTGAATACAGGGGGCCTAACTATGGCTACACCTTC,CASSEYRGPNYGYTF
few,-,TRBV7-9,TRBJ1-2,TGTGCCAGCAGCTTAGCGAGGACAGATTCCTATGGCTACACCTTC,CASSLARTDSYGYTF
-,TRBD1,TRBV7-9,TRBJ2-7,TGTGCCAGCAGCTTCACGGACAGGGGGCTCTACGAGCAGTACTTC,CASSFTDRGLYEQYF
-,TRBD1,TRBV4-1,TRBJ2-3,TGCGCCAGCAGCCAAGACGCGACAGGGGGTCCAGATACGCAGTATTTT,CASSQDATGGPDTQYF
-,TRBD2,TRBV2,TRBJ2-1,TGTGCCAGCAGTGCACGAGCGGGGGATTACAATGAGCAGTTCTTC,CASSARAGDYNEQFF
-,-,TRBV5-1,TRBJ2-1,TGCGCCAGCAGCTTGATGACGGGCTCCTACAATGAGCAGTTCTTC,CASSLMTGSYNEQFF
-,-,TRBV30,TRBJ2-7,TGTGCCTGGAGTGCGGACATAAGGGCCTACGAGCAGTACTTC,CAWSADIRAYEQYF
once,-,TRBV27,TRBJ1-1,TGTGCCAGCAGTTTATCGAGAGCTATGAACACTGAAGCTTTCTTT,CASSLSRAMNTEAFF
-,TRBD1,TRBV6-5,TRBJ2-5,TGTGCCAGCAGCCTGGGACAGGGGCGCCGAGAGACCCAGTACTTC,CASSLGQGRRETQYF
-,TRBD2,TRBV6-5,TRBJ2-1,TGTGCCAGCAGTTCTACTAGCGGGGGGATCATAAATGAGCAGTTCTTC,CASSSTSGGIINEQFF
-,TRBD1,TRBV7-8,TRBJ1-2,TGTGCCAGCAGCCTATCGGGACAGGGGAGGTATGGCTACACCTTC,CASSLSGQGRYGYTF
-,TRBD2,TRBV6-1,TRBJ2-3,TGTGCCAGCTCCAAGACTAGCGCAGATACGCAGTATTTT,CASSKTSADTQYF
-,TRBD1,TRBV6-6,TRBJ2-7,TGTGCCAGCAGTGACCGGGACAGGGGCATGTACGAGCAGTACTTC,CASSDRDRGMYEQYF
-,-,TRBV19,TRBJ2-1,TGTGCCAGTGGTCAAGCAGGGGATGGTGAGCAGTTCTTC,CASGQAGDGEQFF
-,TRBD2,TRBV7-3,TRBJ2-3,TGTGCCAGCAGCAGAGCGGGGGGACACACAGATACGCAGTATTTT,CASSRAGGHTDTQYF
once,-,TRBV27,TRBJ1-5,TGTGCCAGCAGTTTCAGGGGAACGGATCAGCCCCAGCATTTT,CASSFRGTDQPQHF
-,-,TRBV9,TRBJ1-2,TGTGCCAGCAGCGTAGGGGGGCCCGGCTACACCTTC,CASSVGGPGYTF
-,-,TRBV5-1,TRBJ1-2,TGCGCCAGCAGCTTGGTCAGCTCGGAGGGCTACACCTTC,CASSLVSSEGYTF
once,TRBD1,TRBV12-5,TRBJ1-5,TGTGCTAGTGGCGAGGACAGGGCCCGCAATCAGCCCCAGCATTTT,CASGEDRARNQPQHF
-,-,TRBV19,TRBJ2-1,TGTGCCAGTAGTCAACTAGCCTCCTACAATGAGCAGTTCTTC,CASSQLASYNEQFF
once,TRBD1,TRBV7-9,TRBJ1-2,TGTGCCAGCATCCGGGACAGCTATGGCTGCACCTTC,CASIRDSYGCTF
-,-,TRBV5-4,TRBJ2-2,TGTGCCAGCAGCTTGTCAGACACCGGGGAGCTGTTTTTT,CASSLSDTGELFF
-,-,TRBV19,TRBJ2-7,TGTGCCAGTAGGATCTCCGGGACTCCTTCCTACGAGCAGTACTTC,CASRISGTPSYEQYF
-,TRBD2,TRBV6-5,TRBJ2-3,TGTGCCAGCAGTTACTCGGGGTGGGGTAGCGGGGGTACGCAGTATTTT,CASSYSGWGSGGTQYF
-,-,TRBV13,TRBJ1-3,TGTGCCAGCAGTCTTGGAAACACCATATATTTT,CASSLGNTIYF
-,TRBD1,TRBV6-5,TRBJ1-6,TGTGCCAGCAGCCGCGAGACAGGGGGCTATTCACCCCTCCACTTT,CASSRETGGYSPLHF
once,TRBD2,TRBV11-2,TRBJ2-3,TGTGCCAGCAGCTCATTAGCGGGGGGTCGTACAGATACGCAGTATTTT,CASSSLAGGRTDTQYF
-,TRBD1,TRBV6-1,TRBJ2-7,TGTGCCAGCAGTGAAGCTACAGGGGGTGCTCCCTACGAGCAGTACTTC,CASSEATGGAPYEQYF
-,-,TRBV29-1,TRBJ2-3,TGCAGCGTTGAAGTCAGGGCTTACACAGATACGCAGTATTTT,CSVEVRAYTDTQYF